Presented here are 10 T cell receptor beta chains from one specimen sequenced in a study of OX40 agonist ivuxolimab in advanced cancers. Generated by immunoSEQ multiplex PCR, the TCRdb table keeps only in-frame clones and is missing some. The data contain approximately 48,000 clones, around 73% of them singletons. The material sequenced was CD4+ or CD8+ T cells sorted from blood, taken in a trial of the OX40 agonist ivuxolimab. Receptor source: an adult with an advanced solid tumor such as melanoma, head and neck, liver or kidney cancer.

The chain has TRBV10-3 and TRBJ2-1; D might be TRBD2 (6 bases). From germline, CDR1 is ENHRY and CDR2 SYGVKD. The germline V and J ends were trimmed by 7 bases and 0 bases, with 13 bases remaining between them. The CDR3 totals 15 residues. The CDR3 DNA sequence: TGTGCCATCACCGATAGCGGAGGCTCCTACAATGAGCAGTTCTTC. Translating gives CAITDSGGSYNEQFF.

CDR3 DNA: TGTGCCACCAGCCTTACCAGGGTGGCTAATGAAAAACTGTTTTTT. Translating it yields CATSLTRVANEKLFF. The chain couples TRBV15 to TRBJ1-4, with D possibly being TRBD1 (5 bases). The V and J ends lost 5 bases and 3 bases respectively, with 13 bases between them. The CDR3 runs 15 residues. Germline V gives CDR1 LNHNV, CDR2 YYDKDF (reference sequence). Full variable domain (missing parts from reference TRBV15 and TRBJ1-4): DAMVIQNPRYQVTQFGKPVTLSCSQTLNHNVMYWYQQKSSQAPKLLFHYYDKDFNNEADTPDNFQSRRPNTSFCFLDIRSPGLGDTAMYLCATSLTRVANEKLFFGSGTQLSVL.

This clone was found a few times. DNA of the CDR3: TGTGCCAGCAGTTCCTCAGGGACAGGGGGCACTGAAGCTTTCTTT. It specifies CASSSSGTGGTEAFF. This chain joins TRBV6-6 and TRBJ1-1, with 11 bases identical to TRBD1. The CDR3 runs 15 residues. In germline, CDR1 is MNHNY, CDR2 SVGAGI (reference sequence). The junction had 5 bases not matched to a gene; V was cut back by 4 bases and J by 4 bases.

In this sample, this clone is medium-sized (0.01 to 0.1%). V gene TRBV4-1 combines with J gene TRBJ1-2, with 7 bases lining up with TRBD1. The length of the CDR3 is 18 residues. Looked up from germline, CDR1 is MGHRA and CDR2 is YSYEKL. V lost 4 bases, J lost 3 bases, and 17 bases stayed unmatched. The CDR3 is CASSPQNFIPGTDYGYTF. The CDR3 DNA follows: TGCGCCAGCAGCCCCCAGAACTTTATACCAGGGACAGACTATGGCTACACCTTC.

V usage is TRBV5-1 and J usage is TRBJ2-2; 8 bases fit TRBD1. The CDR3 contains 16 residues. Germline lookup yields CDR1 SGHRS and CDR2 YFSETQ. V shed 0 bases, J shed 2 bases, and the junction held 3 bases outside the gene matches. The CDR3 bases are TGCGCCAGCAGCTTGGGACAGGGGTTTAACACCGGGGAGCTGTTTTTT. Protein product: CASSLGQGFNTGELFF.

V and J are TRBV21-1 and TRBJ1-2; the D segment call TRBD1 is taken from the table without a DNA check. TRBV21-1 is flagged as a pseudogene. CDR3 length: 16 residues. The CDR3 sequence is CASSKGGTGSAYGYTF. Written as DNA, the CDR3 is TGTGCCAGCAGCAAAGGAGGGACAGGGTCCGCCTATGGCTACACCTTC.

J is TRBJ2-5 and V is TRBV19; weak D call: TRBD2 (6 bases). The J call may be incorrect, as the DNA end agrees better with TRBJ2-7. CDR3 length equals 15 residues. Per germline, CDR1 LNHDA and CDR2 SQIVND (reference sequence). The CDR3 nucleotides are TGTGCCAGTAGTATAGGACGGGAGCGGCCCTACGAGCAGTACTTC. It specifies CASSIGRERPYEQYF.

The rearrangement links TRBV7-9 to TRBJ2-1; 10 nucleotides line up with TRBD2. With V trimmed by 5 bases and J by 7 bases, 5 bases remained unmatched. Germline V CDR1 and CDR2: SEHNR, FQNEAQ (reference sequence). This CDR3 is built from 14 residues. This chain's CDR3 is CASSRPSGSNEQFF. The CDR3 DNA sequence: TGTGCCAGCAGCAGACCTAGCGGGAGTAATGAGCAGTTCTTC.

The chain uses TRBV4-2 and TRBJ2-1; a weak D match, TRBD2 (6 bases). V was cut by 3 bases and J by 7 bases, with 16 bases left in between. Per germline, CDR1 LGHNA and CDR2 YNFKEQ. The CDR3 has 15 amino acids. The CDR3 sequence: CASSQGGGIWNEQFF. CDR3 coding DNA: TGTGCCAGCAGCCAGGGTGGGGGGATCTGGAATGAGCAGTTCTTC.

The genes are TRBV19 and TRBJ1-6; a possible D gene is TRBD1 (5 bases). CDR1 is LNHDA, CDR2 SQIVND, per germline (reference sequence). This CDR3 comprises 14 residues. The V end was cut by 6 bases, the J end by 10 bases, with 16 bases between. The CDR3 sequence is CASSRWGPASPLHF. DNA for the CDR3: TGTGCCAGTAGCCGATGGGGCCCGGCCTCACCCCTCCACTTT.